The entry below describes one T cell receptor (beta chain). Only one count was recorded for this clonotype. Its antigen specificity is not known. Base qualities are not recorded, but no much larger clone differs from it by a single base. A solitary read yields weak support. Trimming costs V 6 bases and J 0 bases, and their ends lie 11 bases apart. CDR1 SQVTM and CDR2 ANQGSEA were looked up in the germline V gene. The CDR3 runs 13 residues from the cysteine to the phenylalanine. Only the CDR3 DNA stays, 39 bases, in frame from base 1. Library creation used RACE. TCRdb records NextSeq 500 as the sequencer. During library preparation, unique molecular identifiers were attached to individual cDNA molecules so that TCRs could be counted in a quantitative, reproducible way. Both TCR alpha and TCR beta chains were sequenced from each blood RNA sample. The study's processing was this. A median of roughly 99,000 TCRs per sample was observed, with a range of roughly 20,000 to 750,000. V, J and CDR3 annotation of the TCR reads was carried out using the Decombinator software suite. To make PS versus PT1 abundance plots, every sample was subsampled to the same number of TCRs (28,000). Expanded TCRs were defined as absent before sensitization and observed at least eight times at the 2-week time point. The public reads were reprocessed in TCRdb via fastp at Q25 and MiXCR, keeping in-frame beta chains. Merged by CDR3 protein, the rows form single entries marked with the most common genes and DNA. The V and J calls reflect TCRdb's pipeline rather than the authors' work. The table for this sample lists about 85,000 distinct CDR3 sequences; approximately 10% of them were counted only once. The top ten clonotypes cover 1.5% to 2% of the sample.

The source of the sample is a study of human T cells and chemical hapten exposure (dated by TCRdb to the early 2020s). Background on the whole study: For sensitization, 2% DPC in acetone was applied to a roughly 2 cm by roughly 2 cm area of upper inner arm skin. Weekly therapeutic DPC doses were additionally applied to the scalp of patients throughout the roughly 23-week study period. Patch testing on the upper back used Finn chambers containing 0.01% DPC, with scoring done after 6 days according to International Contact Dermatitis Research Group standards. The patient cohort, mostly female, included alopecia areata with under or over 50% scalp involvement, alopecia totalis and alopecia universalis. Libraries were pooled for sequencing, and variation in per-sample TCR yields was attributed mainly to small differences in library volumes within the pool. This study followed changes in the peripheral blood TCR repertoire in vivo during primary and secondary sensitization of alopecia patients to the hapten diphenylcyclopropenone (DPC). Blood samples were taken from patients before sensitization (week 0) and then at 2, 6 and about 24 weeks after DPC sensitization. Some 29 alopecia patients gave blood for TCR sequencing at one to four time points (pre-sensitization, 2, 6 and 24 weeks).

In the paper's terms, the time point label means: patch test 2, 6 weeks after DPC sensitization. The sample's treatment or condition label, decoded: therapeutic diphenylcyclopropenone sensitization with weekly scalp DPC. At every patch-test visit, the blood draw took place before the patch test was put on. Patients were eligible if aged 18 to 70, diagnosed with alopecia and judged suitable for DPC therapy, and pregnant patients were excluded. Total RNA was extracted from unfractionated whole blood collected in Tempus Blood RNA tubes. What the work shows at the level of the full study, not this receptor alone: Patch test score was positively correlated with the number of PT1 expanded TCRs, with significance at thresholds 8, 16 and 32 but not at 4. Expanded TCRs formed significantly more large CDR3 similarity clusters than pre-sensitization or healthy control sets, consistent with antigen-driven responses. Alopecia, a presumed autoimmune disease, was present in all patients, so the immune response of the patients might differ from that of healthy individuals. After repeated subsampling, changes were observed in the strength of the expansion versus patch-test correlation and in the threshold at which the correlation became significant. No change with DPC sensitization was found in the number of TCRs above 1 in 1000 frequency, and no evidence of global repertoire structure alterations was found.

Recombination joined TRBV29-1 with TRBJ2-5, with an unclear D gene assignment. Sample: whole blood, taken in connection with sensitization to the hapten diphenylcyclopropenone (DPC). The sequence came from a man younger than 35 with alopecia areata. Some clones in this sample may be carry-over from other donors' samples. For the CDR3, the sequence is CSVHPGDQETQYF. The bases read TGCAGCGTCCACCCTGGGGACCAAGAGACCCAGTACTTC.